This T cell receptor (beta chain) was recovered during a study of blood T cell repertoires in COVID-19. Across the study: The United States, Italy and Spain provided the acute and convalescent COVID-19 samples.

In the study's own analysis: Cell counts per sample came from amplifying reference gene primers. Using immunoSEQ multiplex PCR, the repertoire was profiled, and TCRdb retains in-frame clones only, with some absent. The V and J calls and clone size come from that table; D and trimming were worked out from the DNA. The data hold roughly 260,000 clones, with roughly 90% observed a single time. Germline CDR1 is ENHRY and CDR2 is SYGVKD. J was trimmed by 2 bases and V by 8 bases; bases with no gene match: 5. The length of the CDR3 is 13 residues. In Seattle, patients joined the study during active infection and were tracked longitudinally.

The sample comprised peripheral blood. This TCR came from a woman in her 30s with COVID-19, enrolled during active disease. The J gene is TRBJ2-5, the V gene TRBV10-3; 7 bases line up with TRBD1. The CDR3: CAIRRDRQETQYF. For the CDR3, the DNA is TGTGCCATCCGCCGGGACAGACAAGAGACCCAGTACTTC.